Sequencing of this T cell receptor beta chain was carried out in a study of post-analysis software for immune sequencing data. Remarks on this clonotype: The antigen remains unidentified.

The CDR3 runs 20 residues. V was pared by 5 bases and J by 4 bases, with 22 bases of the junction left unmatched. Germline V lookup: CDR1 SGHTA, CDR2 FQGNSA. Whole-study findings and limits: When compared against controls, multiple sclerosis patients showed significantly lower normalized Chao1 diversity. Five or six TRBV segments, including TRBV5-6, TRBV5-1 and TRBV20-1, were more frequent in patients than controls.

Each TCR beta cDNA library carried unique molecular identifiers. Each sample of about 0.95 to 10 million input T cells yielded around 500,000 cDNA molecules, so each molecule approximated one T cell. TCRdb called the PCR reads again in MiXCR, with one record for every CDR3 protein. The table lists hundreds of thousands of distinct CDR3 sequences, roughly 29% of them singletons. The sequencing input was blood. This TCR was recovered from a girl between 5 and 17 years old with multiple sclerosis. The chain links TRBV7-2 to TRBJ2-4; 8 bases map to TRBD1. CDR3 amino acids: CASSQRWGLQRQGPKNIQYF. The CDR3 DNA sequence: TGTGCCAGCAGCCAGCGCTGGGGTTTACAGAGACAGGGGCCTAAAAACATTCAGTACTTC.